These 23 T cell receptor beta chains were sequenced from one sample in a study of blood T cell repertoires in COVID-19. Libraries were prepared by immunoSEQ multiplex PCR; TCRdb keeps only in-frame clonotypes and omits some of them. This sample has tens of thousands of clones, with less than 90% found just once. Sequencing used peripheral blood. These TCRs come from a human donor in a cohort sampled during active COVID-19.

The count of this clone is one. V gene TRBV19 combines with J gene TRBJ2-1, with D unresolved. The CDR3 loop spans 15 amino acids. Trimming took 0 bases from V and 4 from J, leaving 10 bases between them. The germline V gene has CDR1 LNHDA and CDR2 SQIVND (reference sequence). The CDR3 DNA reads as TGTGCCAGTAGTATAGAACTACAACCTTACAATGAGCAGTTCTTC. Translating gives CASSIELQPYNEQFF.

The CDR3 spells CASSTPRTAFGLFF. The CDR3, as DNA: TGTGCCAGTAGTACCCCTAGGACAGCCTTTGGGCTGTTTTTT. The chain has TRBV19 and TRBJ2-2; maybe TRBD1 (6 bases). Germline values: CDR1 LNHDA, CDR2 SQIVND (reference sequence). CDR3 length: 14 residues. Deletions cut 4 bases from V and 13 bases from J, with 19 bases between.

V gene TRBV5-4 combines with J gene TRBJ1-6, with 12 bases that match TRBD1. CDR1 and CDR2 from the germline V gene are SGHNT and YYREEE (reference sequence). CDR3 length equals 16 residues. Germline trimming cut 2 bases from V and 8 bases from J; bases unmatched to any gene: 5. The CDR3 loop is CASSLGTGGADSPLHF. The CDR3 region has the DNA TGTGCCAGCAGCTTAGGGACAGGGGGCGCGGATTCACCCCTCCACTTT. The complete variable domain, with remaining parts taken from reference TRBV5-4 and TRBJ1-6, reads ETGVTQSPTHLIKTRGQQVTLRCSSQSGHNTVSWYQQALGQGPQFIFQYYREEENGRGNFPPRFSGLQFPNYSSELNVNALELDDSALYLCASSLGTGGADSPLHFGNGTRLTVT.

V and J are TRBV4-1 and TRBJ2-7; 12 nucleotides align to TRBD1. The V gene's germline CDR1 is MGHRA and CDR2 YSYEKL. V was clipped by 1 base and J by 5 bases; unmatched bases: 6. The CDR3 covers 16 residues. The CDR3 sequence is CASSQGDRGREHEQYF. The CDR3 nucleotides read TGCGCCAGCAGCCAAGGGGACAGGGGGCGGGAACACGAGCAGTACTTC.

The chain is built from TRBV28 and TRBJ1-1; no clear D gene. With 2 bases removed from V and 6 bases from J, the gap between germline ends came to 4 bases. This CDR3 comprises 11 residues. Germline loops: CDR1 MDHEN, CDR2 SYDVKM. As DNA, the CDR3 is TGTGCCAGCAGTTTAGGGCCTGAAGCTTTCTTT. Encoded protein: CASSLGPEAFF.

This clone showed up just a few times. The chain has TRBV5-1 and TRBJ2-1; 12 bases map to TRBD2. This CDR3 region has 14 residues. Per germline, CDR1 SGHRS and CDR2 YFSETQ. The V and J ends lost 3 bases and 10 bases, in that order; junction bases with no gene match: 5. In DNA, the CDR3 is TGCGCCAGCAGCTCAGGACTAGCGGGAAGCGAGCAGTTCTTC. This sequence encodes CASSSGLAGSEQFF.

The chain links TRBV19 to TRBJ1-6, with D perhaps TRBD1 (5 bases). The CDR3 contains 15 residues. V dropped 5 bases and J dropped 7 bases, with 15 bases sitting between them. CDR1 and CDR2 from the germline V gene are LNHDA and SQIVND (reference sequence). The CDR3 nucleotides read TGTGCCAGTAGTGGCTCAAATGGGGCCAATTCACCCCTCCACTTT. This translates into CASSGSNGANSPLHF.

This rearrangement joins TRBV18 to TRBJ1-4; 7 bases are a match to TRBD1. CDR1 is KGHSH, CDR2 LQKENI, per germline. The trim removed 5 bases at V and 4 bases at J, leaving 7 bases unmatched. CDR3 length: 15 amino acids. This CDR3 reads CASSRGQPDNEKLFF. The CDR3 DNA follows: TGTGCCAGCTCAAGGGGACAGCCAGATAATGAAAAACTGTTTTTT.

The CDR3 protein is CASSTNLEQFF. CDR3 DNA: TGTGCCAGCTCCACTAATCTTGAGCAGTTCTTC. The V and J genes are TRBV18 and TRBJ2-1; D unresolved. Germline lookup yields CDR1 KGHSH and CDR2 LQKENI. Trimming stripped 6 bases from V and 9 bases from J, with 9 bases between. The CDR3 totals 11 residues.

This chain uses TRBV4-2 with TRBJ2-1, with D perhaps matching TRBD2 (5 bases). Germline values: CDR1 LGHNA, CDR2 YNFKEQ. The CDR3 is 14 amino acids. Trimming removed 0 bases from V and 12 bases from J, with 15 bases in between. The CDR3 reads CASSQDGIQRVQFF. In DNA form, the CDR3 reads TGTGCCAGCAGCCAAGATGGCATCCAGAGGGTGCAGTTCTTC.

This clone was seen a few times. The chain joins TRBV5-4 to TRBJ2-2; D is ambiguous. Germline V gene sequence: CDR1 SGHNT, CDR2 YYREEE (reference sequence). V lost 0 bases and J lost 6, with 9 bases in between. CDR3 length: 14 amino acids. CDR3 nucleotides: TGTGCCAGCAGCTTGGGACACGCTCCCGGGGAGCTGTTTTTT. Residues: CASSLGHAPGELFF. The full variable domain, rest sourced from reference TRBV5-4 and TRBJ2-2, is ETGVTQSPTHLIKTRGQQVTLRCSSQSGHNTVSWYQQALGQGPQFIFQYYREEENGRGNFPPRFSGLQFPNYSSELNVNALELDDSALYLCASSLGHAPGELFFGEGSRLTVL.

The CDR3 DNA sequence: TGCGCCAGCAGCCCGGGGACTATGGAATATGGCTACACCTTC. Protein sequence: CASSPGTMEYGYTF. The chain has TRBV5-1 and TRBJ1-2; D possibly corresponds to TRBD1 (5 bases). This CDR3 spans 14 amino acids. Germline V gene lookup returns CDR1 SGHRS and CDR2 YFSETQ. V gave up 4 bases and J gave up 5 bases, with 15 bases separating them. Full variable domain (missing parts from reference TRBV5-1 and TRBJ1-2): KAGVTQTPRYLIKTRGQQVTLSCSPISGHRSVSWYQQTPGQGLQFLFEYFSETQRNKGNFPGRFSGRQFSNSRSEMNVSTLELGDSALYLCASSPGTMEYGYTFGSGTRLTVV.

V usage is TRBV10-3 and J usage is TRBJ1-5, with 9 bases lining up with TRBD1. The CDR3 is 15 amino acids. V trimming: 2 bases; J trimming: 5 bases; junction bases outside the gene matches: 4. Germline CDR1 ENHRY, CDR2 SYGVKD. The CDR3 region has the DNA TGTGCCATCAGTGAGGGGACAGGGCCGCATCAGCCCCAGCATTTT. Translating gives CAISEGTGPHQPQHF.

The chain has TRBV19 and TRBJ2-3, with D possibly matching TRBD1 (5 bases). Germline V gene lookup returns CDR1 LNHDA and CDR2 SQIVND (reference sequence). Trimming took off 5 bases at V and 8 bases at J, with 20 bases between the two ends. This CDR3 spans 15 amino acids. For the CDR3, the DNA is TGTGCCAGTAGTCAAGGTCAGGGATTAATCCTTACGCAGTATTTT. Amino acids: CASSQGQGLILTQYF.

The V and J genes are TRBV6-6 and TRBJ1-1; a weak D match, TRBD1 (6 bases). V was shortened by 4 bases and J by 1 base, with 10 bases between the two germline ends. The V gene's germline CDR1 is MNHNY and CDR2 SVGAGI (reference sequence). This CDR3 has 14 amino acids. Written as DNA, the CDR3 is TGTGCCAGCAGTTTAGAGGGGGAGAACACTGAAGCTTTCTTT. As protein: CASSLEGENTEAFF.

The V call is TRBV2, the J call TRBJ1-2, with 7 nucleotides matching TRBD1. The CDR3 consists of 15 residues. CDR1 is SNHLY, CDR2 FYNNEI, per germline. Trimming removed 5 bases from V and 7 bases from J; junction bases left unmatched: 13. CDR3 nucleotides: TGTGCCAGCAGTCCACCGGTCGCCGACAGGGTTGGCTACACCTTC. This encodes CASSPPVADRVGYTF.

This sequence joins TRBV5-6 and TRBJ2-2, with D possibly being TRBD1 (6 bases). This CDR3 has 15 residues. Germline V gene lookup returns CDR1 SGHDT and CDR2 YYEEEE. V was trimmed by 0 bases and J by 1 base, leaving 7 bases between them. CDR3 in DNA: TGTGCCAGCAGCTTGGGACAGGTGAACACCGGGGAGCTGTTTTTT. This codes for CASSLGQVNTGELFF.

The rearrangement links TRBV6-6 to TRBJ2-7; D is ambiguous. The CDR3 loop spans 12 amino acids. Germline V lookup: CDR1 MNHNY, CDR2 SVGAGI (reference sequence). The V end was cut by 5 bases, the J end by 7 bases, with 12 bases between. CDR3 residues: CASSPQVQEQYF. In DNA, the CDR3 is TGTGCCAGCAGTCCCCAGGTTCAAGAGCAGTACTTC.

Only one count was recorded for this clone. The chain couples TRBV18 to TRBJ2-3; possibly TRBD2 for D (5 bases). This CDR3 is 15 amino acids long. Germline V gene sequence: CDR1 KGHSH, CDR2 LQKENI. The V end lost 3 bases, the J end lost 7 bases, and 17 bases lay between the germline ends. The CDR3 region has the DNA TGTGCCAGCTCACCCGAGCGGTCGGTAATAAATACGCAGTATTTT. Translated: CASSPERSVINTQYF.

This chain links TRBV3-1 (or the pseudogene TRBV3-2) with TRBJ2-1, with 8 bases identical to TRBD1. Germline values: CDR1 LGHDT, CDR2 YNNKEL (reference sequence). Trimming removed 1 base from V and 9 bases from J; junction bases left unmatched: 8. CDR3 size: 15 residues. CDR3 in DNA: TGTGCCAGCAGCCAAGGGAGACAGGGGTTGGCTGAGCAGTTCTTC. It codes for CASSQGRQGLAEQFF.

V is TRBV30 and J is TRBJ1-1, with 7 positions matching TRBD1. The CDR3 is made up of 13 amino acids. Per the germline V gene, CDR1 is GTSNPN and CDR2 is SVGIG (reference sequence). V shed 4 bases and J 1 base; nucleotides not matched to a gene: 3. CDR3 coding DNA: TGTGCCTGGACCAGACAGGGGAACACTGAAGCTTTCTTT. Translation gives CAWTRQGNTEAFF.

The sample holds one count of this clone. The chain links TRBV4-1 to TRBJ1-4; TRBD1 agrees at 7 bases. The CDR3 extends over 14 amino acids. The J segment lost 8 bases and the V segment lost 3 bases, leaving 6 bases of the junction unmatched. Germline values: CDR1 MGHRA, CDR2 YSYEKL. This CDR3 reads CASSQADRREKLFF. The CDR3 DNA reads TGCGCCAGCAGCCAGGCGGACAGGCGGGAAAAACTGTTTTTT.

The chain joins TRBV18 to TRBJ2-7; 10 bases agree with TRBD1. J was trimmed by 3 bases and V by 3 bases; bases with no gene match: 2. Germline V gene sequence: CDR1 KGHSH, CDR2 LQKENI. CDR3 length equals 14 residues. The CDR3 bases are TGTGCCAGCTCACCGGGACAGGGGTTCTACGAGCAGTACTTC. Translated: CASSPGQGFYEQYF. The complete variable domain, with remaining parts taken from reference TRBV18 and TRBJ2-7, reads NAGVMQNPRHLVRRRGQEARLRCSPMKGHSHVYWYRQLPEEGLKFMVYLQKENIIDESGMPKERFSAEFPKEGPSILRIQQVVRGDSAAYFCASSPGQGFYEQYFGPGTRLTVT.